These T cell receptor beta chains were read from a single sample in a study of blood T cell repertoires in COVID-19. Only in-frame clones appear in the TCRdb table, and some are missing; sequencing was by immunoSEQ multiplex PCR. The sample has hundreds of thousands of clones; around 87% are singletons. Sequenced material: PBMCs or T cells enriched from blood (not recorded which). These TCRs come from a man aged 18 to 30 who had recovered from COVID-19. Both conserved end residues are part of each CDR3. D genes are given only for firm matches. A row's size may be missing; if present it is once, few, many or a size class.

cdr3_nt: TGTGCCAGTAGTATGCCGGGACAGGGGTTAAATCAGCCCCAGCATTTT
cdr3_aa: CASSMPGQGLNQPQHF
v_call: TRBV19
clone_size: NA
d_call: TRBD1
j_call: TRBJ1-5

cdr3_nt: TGTGCCAGCAGTTTAAATCTTCCAACCTTACGAGGCGAGCAGTACTTC
cdr3_aa: CASSLNLPTLRGEQYF
v_call: TRBV27
clone_size: NA
d_call: NA
j_call: TRBJ2-7

cdr3_nt: TGTGCCACCAGTGTCAGGGGGGTAGTCTACGAGCAGTACTTC
cdr3_aa: CATSVRGVVYEQYF
v_call: TRBV24-1
clone_size: NA
d_call: NA
j_call: TRBJ2-7

cdr3_nt: TGTGCCAGCAGCCAAGATGGGGCAGGTTATGGCTACACCTTC
cdr3_aa: CASSQDGAGYGYTF
v_call: TRBV3-1/TRBV3-2
clone_size: few
d_call: NA
j_call: TRBJ1-2

cdr3_nt: TGTGCCAGCAGTTTTTTGGCTAGCGGGGGGCATTCTGGGGCCAACGTCCTGACTTTC
cdr3_aa: CASSFLASGGHSGANVLTF
v_call: TRBV27
clone_size: NA
d_call: TRBD2
j_call: TRBJ2-6

cdr3_nt: TGTGCCACCAGCAAACTAGGGTCCGGCTACACCTTC
cdr3_aa: CATSKLGSGYTF
v_call: TRBV24-1
clone_size: NA
d_call: NA
j_call: TRBJ1-2

cdr3_nt: TGTGCCACCGAGGCCGGGGGGGGACTAGCCTCTTACGAGCAGTACTTC
cdr3_aa: CATEAGGGLASYEQYF
v_call: TRBV5-4
clone_size: few
d_call: TRBD2
j_call: TRBJ2-7

cdr3_nt: TGCGCCAGCAGCTTTACTGGGACAGGGACATCTGGCTACACCTTC
cdr3_aa: CASSFTGTGTSGYTF
v_call: TRBV5-1
clone_size: NA
d_call: TRBD1
j_call: TRBJ1-2

cdr3_nt: TGTGCCAGCAGCCAAGGGGCAGATAGCAATCAGCCCCAGCATTTT
cdr3_aa: CASSQGADSNQPQHF
v_call: TRBV3-1/TRBV3-2
clone_size: NA
d_call: NA
j_call: TRBJ1-5

cdr3_nt: TGTGCCAGCAGTGGGGGGAGGGCTCAGTTCTTC
cdr3_aa: CASSGGRAQFF
v_call: TRBV27
clone_size: NA
d_call: TRBD2
j_call: TRBJ2-1

cdr3_nt: TGTGCCAGCACCCCCGCGCTAGCGGGGGTCTACAATGAGCAGTTCTTC
cdr3_aa: CASTPALAGVYNEQFF
v_call: TRBV7-9
clone_size: NA
d_call: TRBD2
j_call: TRBJ2-1

cdr3_nt: TGCGCCAGCAGCCAAGATCAAAGTTTGCGGGGGGGGTACAATGAGCAGTTCTTC
cdr3_aa: CASSQDQSLRGGYNEQFF
v_call: TRBV4-1
clone_size: NA
d_call: TRBD2
j_call: TRBJ2-1

cdr3_nt: TGTGCCACCAGTGTACCCGGGAGGGACGACAATGAGCAGTTCTTC
cdr3_aa: CATSVPGRDDNEQFF
v_call: TRBV24-1
clone_size: NA
d_call: TRBD2
j_call: TRBJ2-1

cdr3_nt: TGTGCCAGCTCCCCTACAGCTAACTATGGCTACACCTTC
cdr3_aa: CASSPTANYGYTF
v_call: TRBV18
clone_size: NA
d_call: NA
j_call: TRBJ1-2

cdr3_nt: TGTGCCAGCTCACCCGCCCCCTCGGGGGGCGGTGGCTACACCTTC
cdr3_aa: CASSPAPSGGGGYTF
v_call: TRBV18
clone_size: NA
d_call: NA
j_call: TRBJ1-2

cdr3_nt: TGTGCCAGCAGCTCCAACAGGTACCTCAATAACTATGGCTACACCTTC
cdr3_aa: CASSSNRYLNNYGYTF
v_call: TRBV11-3
clone_size: NA
d_call: NA
j_call: TRBJ1-2

cdr3_nt: TGTGCCAGCAGACTACCGGGACAGGGGCTCAATGAGCAGTTCTTC
cdr3_aa: CASRLPGQGLNEQFF
v_call: TRBV27
clone_size: NA
d_call: TRBD1
j_call: TRBJ2-1

cdr3_nt: TGTGCCAGCTCACCGATGACTAGTAACGACGAGCAGTACTTC
cdr3_aa: CASSPMTSNDEQYF
v_call: TRBV18
clone_size: NA
d_call: NA
j_call: TRBJ2-7

cdr3_nt: TGTGCCAGCAGTGATTACGGGGGTGCCGGCTACGAGCAGTACTTC
cdr3_aa: CASSDYGGAGYEQYF
v_call: TRBV6-1
clone_size: NA
d_call: NA
j_call: TRBJ2-7

cdr3_nt: TGTGCCAGCAGCTCAAACGTAGGAGGTTGGGGCTACACCTTC
cdr3_aa: CASSSNVGGWGYTF
v_call: TRBV5-4
clone_size: NA
d_call: NA
j_call: TRBJ1-2

cdr3_nt: TGCGCCAGCAGCCAAGGACAGCTTCAAGGGGAACAGTACTTC
cdr3_aa: CASSQGQLQGEQYF
v_call: TRBV4-1
clone_size: NA
d_call: NA
j_call: TRBJ2-7

cdr3_nt: TGTGCCAGCAGCTTCGCTACAGGAACGAGTGAGACCCAGTACTTC
cdr3_aa: CASSFATGTSETQYF
v_call: TRBV7-3
clone_size: once
d_call: NA
j_call: TRBJ2-5

cdr3_nt: TGTGCCAGCAGCTGGAGACTAGCGGGAGCCGACGAGCAGTACTTC
cdr3_aa: CASSWRLAGADEQYF
v_call: TRBV5-5
clone_size: NA
d_call: TRBD2
j_call: TRBJ2-7

cdr3_nt: TGTGCCAGCAGTTACGGGGGCCGAAATGAGCAGTTCTTC
cdr3_aa: CASSYGGRNEQFF
v_call: TRBV6-2/TRBV6-3
clone_size: NA
d_call: NA
j_call: TRBJ2-1

cdr3_nt: TGCAGCGTTGACAGGGCAGGCGAGCAGTACTTC
cdr3_aa: CSVDRAGEQYF
v_call: TRBV29-1
clone_size: NA
d_call: NA
j_call: TRBJ2-7

cdr3_nt: TGTGCCAGCAGCTGGGACAACTCCTACGAGCAGTACTTC
cdr3_aa: CASSWDNSYEQYF
v_call: TRBV6-5
clone_size: NA
d_call: NA
j_call: TRBJ2-7

cdr3_nt: TGTGCCAGTTCCGGGTACTATGGCTACACCTTC
cdr3_aa: CASSGYYGYTF
v_call: TRBV19
clone_size: once
d_call: NA
j_call: TRBJ1-2

cdr3_nt: TGCGCCAGCAGCCCTAGGACTAGCCAGGGCGAGCAGTACTTC
cdr3_aa: CASSPRTSQGEQYF
v_call: TRBV4-3
clone_size: NA
d_call: TRBD2
j_call: TRBJ2-7

cdr3_nt: TGTGCCAGCTCACCATGGGCAAAGTTCACCGGGGAGCTGTTTTTT
cdr3_aa: CASSPWAKFTGELFF
v_call: TRBV18
clone_size: NA
d_call: NA
j_call: TRBJ2-2

cdr3_nt: TGCGCCAGCAGCTGGGGGCGTAGGTACACTGAAGCTTTCTTT
cdr3_aa: CASSWGRRYTEAFF
v_call: TRBV5-1
clone_size: NA
d_call: NA
j_call: TRBJ1-1

cdr3_nt: TGTGCCAGCTCACCAAACAGTCGCAATCAGCCCCAGCATTTT
cdr3_aa: CASSPNSRNQPQHF
v_call: TRBV18
clone_size: NA
d_call: NA
j_call: TRBJ1-5

cdr3_nt: TGTGCCAGCAGTCTTGACAGCCTTAATGAAAAACTGTTTTTT
cdr3_aa: CASSLDSLNEKLFF
v_call: TRBV3-1/TRBV3-2
clone_size: NA
d_call: NA
j_call: TRBJ1-4

cdr3_nt: TGTGCCAGCAGCTCACAGGGGGCGTTCTCTGGGGCCAACGTCCTGACTTTC
cdr3_aa: CASSSQGAFSGANVLTF
v_call: TRBV5-4
clone_size: NA
d_call: TRBD1
j_call: TRBJ2-6

cdr3_nt: TGTGCCAGCAGCGTAGCCGCTAGCGCGAACACCGGGGAGCTGTTTTTT
cdr3_aa: CASSVAASANTGELFF
v_call: TRBV9
clone_size: NA
d_call: NA
j_call: TRBJ2-2

cdr3_nt: TGTGCCAGCAGTGCGGAGGTGGGCTCCTATAATTCACCCCTCCACTTT
cdr3_aa: CASSAEVGSYNSPLHF
v_call: TRBV9
clone_size: NA
d_call: NA
j_call: TRBJ1-6

cdr3_nt: TGTGCCAGCAGTTCCGAGACAATTGGTGGCTACACCTTC
cdr3_aa: CASSSETIGGYTF
v_call: TRBV28
clone_size: NA
d_call: NA
j_call: TRBJ1-2

cdr3_nt: TGTGCCAGCAGCTCCCGGACTAGCGGGGGGTCCGTTGAGCAGTTCTTC
cdr3_aa: CASSSRTSGGSVEQFF
v_call: TRBV9
clone_size: NA
d_call: TRBD2
j_call: TRBJ2-1

cdr3_nt: TGTGCCAGTAGCATCACAGGGTACTATGGCTACACCTTC
cdr3_aa: CASSITGYYGYTF
v_call: TRBV19
clone_size: once
d_call: NA
j_call: TRBJ1-2

cdr3_nt: TGTGCCGGGGGGGTAGCGGGAGCCACCGGGGAGCTGTTTTTT
cdr3_aa: CAGGVAGATGELFF
v_call: TRBV6-5
clone_size: NA
d_call: TRBD2
j_call: TRBJ2-2

cdr3_nt: TGTGCCAGCAGCCAGGTTCCCGGGACAGGGTTTGGCGGCTACACCTTC
cdr3_aa: CASSQVPGTGFGGYTF
v_call: TRBV3-1/TRBV3-2
clone_size: NA
d_call: TRBD1
j_call: TRBJ1-2

cdr3_nt: TGTGCCAGCTCACCAGGGCCCGACGAGCAGTACTTC
cdr3_aa: CASSPGPDEQYF
v_call: TRBV18
clone_size: NA
d_call: NA
j_call: TRBJ2-7

cdr3_nt: TGTGCCAGCACCAGGGAATACTACAATGAGCAGTTCTTC
cdr3_aa: CASTREYYNEQFF
v_call: TRBV2
clone_size: NA
d_call: NA
j_call: TRBJ2-1

cdr3_nt: TGTGCCACCAGTGCAGGCCAATTCAATCAGCCCCAGCATTTT
cdr3_aa: CATSAGQFNQPQHF
v_call: TRBV24-1
clone_size: NA
d_call: NA
j_call: TRBJ1-5

cdr3_nt: TGTGCCAGCAGTTTATTTCAGGGGGTGGGTGGCTACACCTTC
cdr3_aa: CASSLFQGVGGYTF
v_call: TRBV27
clone_size: NA
d_call: TRBD1
j_call: TRBJ1-2

cdr3_nt: TGTGCCACGGGACTAGCGGGAGTTCGTAGCGAGCAGTACTTC
cdr3_aa: CATGLAGVRSEQYF
v_call: TRBV6-4
clone_size: NA
d_call: TRBD2
j_call: TRBJ2-7

cdr3_nt: TGCGCCAGCAGGTCCGGACAGGGATACACTGAAGCTTTCTTT
cdr3_aa: CASRSGQGYTEAFF
v_call: TRBV5-1
clone_size: NA
d_call: TRBD1
j_call: TRBJ1-1

cdr3_nt: TGTGCCAGCAGCTCTAATTCACCCCTCCACTTT
cdr3_aa: CASSSNSPLHF
v_call: TRBV12-3/TRBV12-4
clone_size: once
d_call: NA
j_call: TRBJ1-6

cdr3_nt: TGCGCCAGCAGCTTGATTTCGGGCGGGTGGGACTACGAGCAGTACTTC
cdr3_aa: CASSLISGGWDYEQYF
v_call: TRBV5-1
clone_size: NA
d_call: NA
j_call: TRBJ2-7

cdr3_nt: TGTGCCAGCAGCCCAGGGGGGGGCCCCTACGAGCAGTACTTC
cdr3_aa: CASSPGGGPYEQYF
v_call: TRBV6-2/TRBV6-3
clone_size: NA
d_call: NA
j_call: TRBJ2-7